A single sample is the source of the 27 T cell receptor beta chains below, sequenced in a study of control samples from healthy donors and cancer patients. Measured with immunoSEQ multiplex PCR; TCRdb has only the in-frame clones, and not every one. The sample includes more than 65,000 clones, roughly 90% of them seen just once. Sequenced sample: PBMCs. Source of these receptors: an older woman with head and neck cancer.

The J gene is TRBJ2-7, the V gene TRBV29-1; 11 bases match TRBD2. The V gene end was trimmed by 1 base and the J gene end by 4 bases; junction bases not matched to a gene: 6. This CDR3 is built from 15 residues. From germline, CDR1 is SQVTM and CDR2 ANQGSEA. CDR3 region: CSVEAGSSGRYEQYF. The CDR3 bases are TGCAGCGTTGAAGCGGGTTCTAGCGGGAGGTACGAGCAGTACTTC.

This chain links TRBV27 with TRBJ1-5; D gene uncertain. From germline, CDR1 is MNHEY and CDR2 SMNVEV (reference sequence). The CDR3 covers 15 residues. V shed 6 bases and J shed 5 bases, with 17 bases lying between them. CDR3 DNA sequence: TGTGCCAGCAGGTTGAGGTTGGCGGCGGATCAGCCCCAGCATTTT. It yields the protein CASRLRLAADQPQHF.

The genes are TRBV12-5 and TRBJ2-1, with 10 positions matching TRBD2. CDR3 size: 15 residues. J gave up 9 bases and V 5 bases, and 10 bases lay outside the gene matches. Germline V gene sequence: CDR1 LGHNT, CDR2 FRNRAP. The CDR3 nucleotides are TGTGCTAGTGGTCCAGCCCCCAGCGGGGGGGGTGAGCAGTTCTTC. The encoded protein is CASGPAPSGGGEQFF.

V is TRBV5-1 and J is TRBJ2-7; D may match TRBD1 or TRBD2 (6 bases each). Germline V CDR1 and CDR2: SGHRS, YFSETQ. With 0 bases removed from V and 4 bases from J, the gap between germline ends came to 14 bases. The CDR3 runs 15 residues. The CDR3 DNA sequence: TGCGCCAGCAGCTTGGCGGGGGCGAAGGTATACGAGCAGTACTTC. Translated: CASSLAGAKVYEQYF.

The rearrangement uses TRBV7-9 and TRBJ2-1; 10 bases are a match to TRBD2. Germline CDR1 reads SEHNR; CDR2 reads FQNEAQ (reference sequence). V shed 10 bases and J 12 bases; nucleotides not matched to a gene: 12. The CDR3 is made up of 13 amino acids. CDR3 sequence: CAINQLAGEMQFF. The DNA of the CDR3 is TGTGCCATCAATCAGCTAGCGGGAGAGATGCAGTTCTTC. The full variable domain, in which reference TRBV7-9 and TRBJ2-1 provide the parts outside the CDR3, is DTGVSQNPRHKITKRGQNVTFRCDPISEHNRLYWYRQTLGQGPEFLTYFQNEAQLEKSRLLSDRFSAERPKGSFSTLEIQRTEQGDSAMYLCAINQLAGEMQFFGPGTRLTVL.

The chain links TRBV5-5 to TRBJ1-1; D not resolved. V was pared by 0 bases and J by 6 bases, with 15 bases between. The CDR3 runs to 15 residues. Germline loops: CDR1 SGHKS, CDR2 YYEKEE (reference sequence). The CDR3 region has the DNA TGTGCCAGCAGCTTGGAATACGGTCCACCATCTGAAGCTTTCTTT. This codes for CASSLEYGPPSEAFF.

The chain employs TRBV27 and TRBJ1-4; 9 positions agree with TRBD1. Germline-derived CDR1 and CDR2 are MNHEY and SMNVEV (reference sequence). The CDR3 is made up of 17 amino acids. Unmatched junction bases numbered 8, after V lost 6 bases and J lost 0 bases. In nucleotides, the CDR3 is TGTGCCAGCAGCCGACAGACAGGGGGTGCAACTAATGAAAAACTGTTTTTT. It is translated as CASSRQTGGATNEKLFF. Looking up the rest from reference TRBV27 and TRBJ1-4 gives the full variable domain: EAQVTQNPRYLITVTGKKLTVTCSQNMNHEYMSWYRQDPGLGLRQIYYSMNVEVTDKGDVPEGYKVSRKEKRNFPLILESPSPNQTSLYFCASSRQTGGATNEKLFFGSGTQLSVL.

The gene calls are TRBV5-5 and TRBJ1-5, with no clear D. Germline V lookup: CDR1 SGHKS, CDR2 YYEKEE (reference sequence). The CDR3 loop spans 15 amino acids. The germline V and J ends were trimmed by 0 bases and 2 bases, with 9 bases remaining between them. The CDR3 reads CASSLGSLGNQPQHF. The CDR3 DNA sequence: TGTGCCAGCAGCTTGGGAAGTCTTGGCAATCAGCCCCAGCATTTT.

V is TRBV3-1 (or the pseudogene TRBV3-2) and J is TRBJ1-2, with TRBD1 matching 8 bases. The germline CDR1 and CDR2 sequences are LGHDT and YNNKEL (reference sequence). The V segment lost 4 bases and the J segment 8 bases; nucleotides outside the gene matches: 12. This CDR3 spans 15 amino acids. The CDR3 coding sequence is TGTGCCAGCAGCCCCCGGGACAGGACTCTATCGGGCTACACCTTC. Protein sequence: CASSPRDRTLSGYTF.

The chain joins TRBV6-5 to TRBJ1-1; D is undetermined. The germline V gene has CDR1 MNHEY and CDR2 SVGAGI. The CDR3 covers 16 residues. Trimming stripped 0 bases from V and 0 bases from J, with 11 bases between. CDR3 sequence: CASSYSGGHMNTEAFF. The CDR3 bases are TGTGCCAGCAGTTACTCCGGCGGCCACATGAACACTGAAGCTTTCTTT.

The CDR3 sequence: CASSMGSPYNEQFF. DNA for the CDR3: TGTGCCAGTTCAATGGGGAGTCCCTACAATGAGCAGTTCTTC. The chain carries TRBV19 and TRBJ2-1; possibly TRBD2 for D (5 bases). The CDR3 is 14 residues long. Germline lookup yields CDR1 LNHDA and CDR2 SQIVND (reference sequence). The V end was cut by 8 bases, the J end by 2 bases, with 13 bases between.

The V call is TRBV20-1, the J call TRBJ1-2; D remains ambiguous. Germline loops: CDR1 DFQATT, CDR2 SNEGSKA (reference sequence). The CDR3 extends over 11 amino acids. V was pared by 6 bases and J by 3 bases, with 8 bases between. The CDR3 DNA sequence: TGCAGTGCCAGCAACTACTATGGCTACACCTTC. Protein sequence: CSASNYYGYTF.

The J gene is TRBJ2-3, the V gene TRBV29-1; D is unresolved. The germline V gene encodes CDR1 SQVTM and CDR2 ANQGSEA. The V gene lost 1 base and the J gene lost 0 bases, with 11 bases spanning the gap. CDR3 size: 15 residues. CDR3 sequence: CSVEGGQASTDTQYF. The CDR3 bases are TGCAGCGTTGAAGGCGGCCAGGCCAGCACAGATACGCAGTATTTT.

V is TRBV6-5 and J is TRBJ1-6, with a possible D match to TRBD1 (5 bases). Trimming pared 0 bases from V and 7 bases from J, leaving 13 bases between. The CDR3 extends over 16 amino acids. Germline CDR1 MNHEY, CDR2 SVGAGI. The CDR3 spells CASSYSYRQTNSPLHF. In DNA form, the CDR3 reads TGTGCCAGCAGTTACTCATATAGACAGACAAATTCACCCCTCCACTTT.

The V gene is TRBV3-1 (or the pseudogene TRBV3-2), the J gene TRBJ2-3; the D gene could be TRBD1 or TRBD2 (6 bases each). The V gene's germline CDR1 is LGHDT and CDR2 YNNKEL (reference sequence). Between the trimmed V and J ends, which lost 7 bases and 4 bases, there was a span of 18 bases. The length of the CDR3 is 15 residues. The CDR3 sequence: CASTRGEVLADTQYF. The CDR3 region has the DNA TGTGCCAGCACAAGGGGGGAAGTGTTGGCAGATACGCAGTATTTT.

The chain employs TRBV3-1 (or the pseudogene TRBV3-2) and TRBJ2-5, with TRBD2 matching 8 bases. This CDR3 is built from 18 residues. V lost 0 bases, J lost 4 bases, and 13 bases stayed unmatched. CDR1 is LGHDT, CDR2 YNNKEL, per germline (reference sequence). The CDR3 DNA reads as TGTGCCAGCAGCCAAGATGCCCCCCCGCTAGCGGGTGTAGAGACCCAGTACTTC. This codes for CASSQDAPPLAGVETQYF.

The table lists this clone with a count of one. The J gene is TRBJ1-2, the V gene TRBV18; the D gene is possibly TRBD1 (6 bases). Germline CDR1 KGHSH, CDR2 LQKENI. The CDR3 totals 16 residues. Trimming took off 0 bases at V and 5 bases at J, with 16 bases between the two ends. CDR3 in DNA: TGTGCCAGCTCACCACCGGGGGGGCAGCAAGTTTATGGCTACACCTTC. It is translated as CASSPPGGQQVYGYTF.

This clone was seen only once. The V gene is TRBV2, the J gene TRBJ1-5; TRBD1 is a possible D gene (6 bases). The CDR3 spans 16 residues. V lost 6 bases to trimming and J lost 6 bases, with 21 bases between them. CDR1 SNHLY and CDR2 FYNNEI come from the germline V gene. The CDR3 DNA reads TGTGCCAGCAGCGACACGGGGGCGATCGGATCTCAGCCCCAGCATTTT. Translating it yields CASSDTGAIGSQPQHF.

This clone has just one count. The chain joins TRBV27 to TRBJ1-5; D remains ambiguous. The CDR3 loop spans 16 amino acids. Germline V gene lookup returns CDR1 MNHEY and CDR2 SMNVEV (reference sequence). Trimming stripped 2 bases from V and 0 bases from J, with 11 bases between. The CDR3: CASSLSWGNSNQPQHF. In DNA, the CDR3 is TGTGCCAGCAGTTTAAGTTGGGGAAATAGCAATCAGCCCCAGCATTTT.

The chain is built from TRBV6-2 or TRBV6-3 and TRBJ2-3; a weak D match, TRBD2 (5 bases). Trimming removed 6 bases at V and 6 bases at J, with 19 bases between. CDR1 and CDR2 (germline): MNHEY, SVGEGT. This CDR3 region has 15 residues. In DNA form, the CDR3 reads TGTGCCAGCAGCCGAGCGGACTCGCGGAGGGATACGCAGTATTTT. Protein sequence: CASSRADSRRDTQYF.

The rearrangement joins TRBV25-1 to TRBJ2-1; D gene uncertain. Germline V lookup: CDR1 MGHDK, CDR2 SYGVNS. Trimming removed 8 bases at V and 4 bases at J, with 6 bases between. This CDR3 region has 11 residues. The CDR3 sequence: CASSSYNEQFF. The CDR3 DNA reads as TGTGCCAGCTCCAGTTACAATGAGCAGTTCTTC.

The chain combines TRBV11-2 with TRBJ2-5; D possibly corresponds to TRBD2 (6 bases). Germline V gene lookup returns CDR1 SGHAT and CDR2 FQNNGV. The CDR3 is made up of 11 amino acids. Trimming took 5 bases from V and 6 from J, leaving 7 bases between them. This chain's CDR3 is CASSAGQTQYF. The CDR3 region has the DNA TGTGCCAGCAGCGCGGGGCAGACCCAGTACTTC. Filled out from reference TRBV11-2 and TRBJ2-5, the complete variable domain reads EAGVAQSPRYKIIEKRQSVAFWCNPISGHATLYWYQQILGQGPKLLIQFQNNGVVDDSQLPKDRFSAERLKGVDSTLKIQPAKLEDSAVYLCASSAGQTQYFGPGTRLLVL.

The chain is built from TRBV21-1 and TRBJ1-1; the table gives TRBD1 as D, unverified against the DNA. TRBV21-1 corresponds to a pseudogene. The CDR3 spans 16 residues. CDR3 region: CASSLPGQGARTEAFF. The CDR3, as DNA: TGTGCCAGCAGCCTACCAGGACAGGGGGCGCGCACTGAAGCTTTCTTT.

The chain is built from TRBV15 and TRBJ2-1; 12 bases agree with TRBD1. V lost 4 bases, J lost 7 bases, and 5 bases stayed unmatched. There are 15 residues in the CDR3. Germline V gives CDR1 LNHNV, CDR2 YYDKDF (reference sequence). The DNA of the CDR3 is TGTGCCACCAGCAAACCGGGACAGGGGGCGAATGAGCAGTTCTTC. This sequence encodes CATSKPGQGANEQFF.

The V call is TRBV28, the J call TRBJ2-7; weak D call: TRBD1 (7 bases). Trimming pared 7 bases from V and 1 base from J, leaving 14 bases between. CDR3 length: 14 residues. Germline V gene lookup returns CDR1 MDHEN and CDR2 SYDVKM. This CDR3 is CASMGQGGSYEQYF. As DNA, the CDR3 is TGTGCCAGCATGGGGCAGGGGGGTTCCTACGAGCAGTACTTC.

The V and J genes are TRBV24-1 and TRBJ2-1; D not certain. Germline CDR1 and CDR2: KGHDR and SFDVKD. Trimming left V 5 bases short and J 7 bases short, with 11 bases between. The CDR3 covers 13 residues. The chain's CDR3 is CATSGTARNEQFF. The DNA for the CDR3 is TGTGCCACCAGTGGAACTGCCCGGAATGAGCAGTTCTTC.

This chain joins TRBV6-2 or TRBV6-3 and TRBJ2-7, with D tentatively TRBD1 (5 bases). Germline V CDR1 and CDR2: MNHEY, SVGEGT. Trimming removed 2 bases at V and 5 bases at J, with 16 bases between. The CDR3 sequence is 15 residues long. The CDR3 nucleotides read TGTGCCAGCAGTTACGGCGCAGGGAACGGTGACGAGCAGTACTTC. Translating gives CASSYGAGNGDEQYF.